One and the same sample provided the 21 T cell receptor beta chains below, sequenced in a study of T cells in Graves' hyperthyroidism and ophthalmopathy. RNA transcripts yielded amplified TCR beta CDR3 regions. RT-PCR in the first round (using the HTBI primer set) targeted the TCR CDR3. TCRdb reprocessed the multiplex PCR reads with MiXCR, giving one entry per CDR3 protein. The table includes hundreds of thousands of distinct CDR3 sequences, nearly 20% detected once. Material for sequencing was blood. These receptors were taken from a man in his forties with Graves' ophthalmopathy.

This clonotype was detected many times. This chain connects TRBV12-3 or TRBV12-4 to TRBJ2-7; D gene uncertain. V was pared by 3 bases and J by 9 bases, with 18 bases between. The CDR3 length is 14 residues. The CDR3 spells CASSLYPDNPGQYF. The CDR3 DNA reads as TGTGCCAGCAGTTTGTATCCCGACAACCCGGGGCAGTACTTC.

This clonotype was recorded many times. The chain has TRBV5-1 and TRBJ2-1; D perhaps matches TRBD1 (6 bases). Trimming left V 0 bases short and J 5 bases short, with 6 bases between. CDR1 is SGHRS and CDR2 is YFSETQ in the germline V gene. This CDR3 is built from 13 residues. CDR3 sequence reads: CASSLAGDNEQFF. CDR3 DNA sequence: TGCGCCAGCAGCTTGGCAGGGGACAATGAGCAGTTCTTC.

The V gene is TRBV5-1, the J gene TRBJ2-3, with D possibly matching TRBD1 (5 bases). The germline gives CDR1 SGHRS, CDR2 YFSETQ. V lost 0 bases, J lost 6 bases, and 14 bases lay in between. The CDR3 covers 15 residues. The CDR3 sequence is CASSLGGNSLDTQYF. CDR3 nucleotides: TGCGCCAGCAGCTTGGGGGGCAATAGTTTGGATACGCAGTATTTT.

This clonotype came up a few times. V usage is TRBV9 and J usage is TRBJ2-3; D assignment may be TRBD1 or TRBD2 (6 bases each). CDR3 length: 14 residues. The V gene lost 3 bases and the J gene lost 3 bases, with 11 bases spanning the gap. Germline lookup yields CDR1 SGDLS and CDR2 YYNGEE. Written as DNA, the CDR3 is TGTGCCAGCAGCGAAACAGGGACTACAGATACGCAGTATTTT. It yields the protein CASSETGTTDTQYF.

This chain joins TRBV7-9 and TRBJ2-3; TRBD2 matches 9 bases. The CDR3 loop spans 14 amino acids. Germline CDR1 SEHNR, CDR2 FQNEAQ (reference sequence). V lost 5 bases and J lost 4; bases outside the gene matches: 4. CDR3 sequence reads: CASSKTSGPDTQYF. The CDR3 nucleotides are TGTGCCAGCAGCAAAACTAGCGGGCCAGATACGCAGTATTTT.

This clonotype came up a few times. This chain connects TRBV13 to TRBJ2-2; 13 bases map to TRBD2. In germline, CDR1 is PRHDT, CDR2 FYEKMQ (reference sequence). The CDR3 loop spans 17 amino acids. V was clipped by 5 bases and J by 4 bases; unmatched bases: 7. CDR3 coding DNA: TGTGCCAGCAGCCAACCACTAGCGGGAGGGGCCACCGGGGAGCTGTTTTTT. It specifies CASSQPLAGGATGELFF.

This clonotype was seen only a few times. J is TRBJ1-5 and V is TRBV12-3 or TRBV12-4; 11 bases align to TRBD1. This CDR3 comprises 15 residues. V gave up 6 bases and J gave up 5 bases; unmatched junction bases: 6. The CDR3 protein is CASSPDRGHYQPQHF. The CDR3 region has the DNA TGTGCCAGCAGCCCGGACAGGGGGCATTATCAGCCCCAGCATTTT.

This CDR3 reads CAILTGAYEQYF. For the CDR3, the DNA is TGTGCCATCCTGACAGGAGCCTACGAGCAGTACTTC. The chain is built from TRBV10-3 and TRBJ2-7; D may be TRBD1 (6 bases). CDR1 is ENHRY, CDR2 SYGVKD, per germline. Trimming took 8 bases from V and 2 from J, leaving 10 bases between them. The CDR3 sequence is 12 residues long.

The J gene is TRBJ2-3, the V gene TRBV7-3, with D perhaps TRBD1 (6 bases). The germline V and J ends were trimmed by 6 bases and 2 bases, with 15 bases remaining between them. The CDR3 covers 15 residues. The germline gives CDR1 SGHTA, CDR2 FQGTGA. CDR3 amino acids: CASRTGTYPTDTQYF. CDR3 in DNA: TGTGCCAGCAGGACCGGGACATACCCCACAGATACGCAGTATTTT. Drawing the rest from reference TRBV7-3 and TRBJ2-3, the complete variable domain is GAGVSQTPSNKVTEKGKYVELRCDPISGHTALYWYRQSLGQGPEFLIYFQGTGAADDSGLPNDRFFAVRPEGSVSTLKIQRTERGDSAVYLCASRTGTYPTDTQYFGPGTRLTVL.

Ten or more counts support this clonotype. The CDR3 region has the DNA TGCAGTGCTAGAGATCAAAGGACGGGGGGCGGGGGAGATACGCAGTATTTT. Translation gives CSARDQRTGGGGDTQYF. This chain uses TRBV20-1 with TRBJ2-3, with a tentative D call TRBD2 (7 bases). The germline V gene has CDR1 DFQATT and CDR2 SNEGSKA (reference sequence). CDR3 length: 17 amino acids. Trimming removed 0 bases at V and 5 bases at J, with 21 bases between.

The table lists this clonotype with many counts. The chain employs TRBV11-2 and TRBJ1-1; the match to TRBD1 covers 9 bases. Germline values: CDR1 SGHAT, CDR2 FQNNGV. The J segment lost 1 base and the V segment lost 5 bases, leaving 5 bases of the junction unmatched. The CDR3 is 15 residues long. CDR3 amino acids: CASSPRQGENTEAFF. The CDR3 DNA follows: TGTGCCAGCAGCCCAAGACAGGGGGAGAACACTGAAGCTTTCTTT.

This clonotype showed up many times. The chain combines TRBV6-1 with TRBJ2-2, with 11 bases fitting TRBD1. The CDR3 is 17 residues long. Germline V gene lookup returns CDR1 MNHNS and CDR2 SASEGT. Trimming cost V 5 bases and J 4 bases; bases outside gene matches: 9. The CDR3 DNA is TGTGCCAGCAGTTACCCCCGGACAGGGGGCGGCACCGGGGAGCTGTTTTTT. Residues: CASSYPRTGGGTGELFF.

The chain recombines TRBV27 with TRBJ2-3, with D unclear. CDR1 is MNHEY, CDR2 SMNVEV, per germline (reference sequence). The CDR3 extends over 15 amino acids. With 5 bases removed from V and 6 bases from J, the gap between germline ends came to 18 bases. The CDR3 DNA reads TGTGCCAGCAGTCCGTCATCTGGGTACAGCGATACGCAGTATTTT. Translating it yields CASSPSSGYSDTQYF.

This chain connects TRBV28 to TRBJ2-7; 11 nucleotides agree with TRBD1. CDR1 MDHEN and CDR2 SYDVKM come from the germline V gene. This CDR3 is built from 15 residues. J lost 5 bases, V lost 6 bases, and 9 bases had no gene match. The CDR3 sequence is CASSELKGQGDEQYF. CDR3 DNA: TGTGCCAGCAGCGAACTTAAGGGACAGGGGGACGAGCAGTACTTC. The variable domain in full, with the rest retrieved from reference TRBV28 and TRBJ2-7, is DVKVTQSSRYLVKRTGEKVFLECVQDMDHENMFWYRQDPGLGLRLIYFSYDVKMKEKGDIPEGYSVSREKKERFSLILESASTNQTSMYLCASSELKGQGDEQYFGPGTRLTVT.

A note on this clonotype: A read error may explain this, as a much larger clone is one base away. The rearrangement uses TRBV2 and TRBJ1-1; 10 nucleotides line up with TRBD1. This CDR3 contains 13 residues. The junction had 1 base not matched to a gene; V was cut back by 6 bases and J by 3 bases. Germline V lookup: CDR1 SNHLY, CDR2 FYNNEI. CDR3 loop: CASRGQGYTEAFF. DNA for the CDR3: TGTGCCAGCAGGGGACAGGGGTACACTGAAGCTTTCTTT.

This sequence joins TRBV29-1 and TRBJ1-2; no firm D call. CDR1 is SQVTM and CDR2 is ANQGSEA in the germline V gene. The CDR3 is made up of 12 amino acids. Trimming cost V 1 base and J 3 bases, with 6 bases left between them. The CDR3 sequence is CSVEGVDYGYTF. As DNA, the CDR3 is TGCAGCGTTGAAGGGGTGGACTATGGCTACACCTTC.

This clonotype was observed a few times. The chain employs TRBV6-2 or TRBV6-3 and TRBJ2-1, with unresolved D. CDR3 length equals 11 residues. The germline V and J ends were trimmed by 2 bases and 10 bases, with 6 bases remaining between them. The V gene's germline CDR1 is MNHEY and CDR2 SVGEGT. The CDR3 here is CASSYRLEQFF. The CDR3 bases are TGTGCCAGCAGTTACAGGTTGGAGCAGTTCTTC.

V gene TRBV10-3 combines with J gene TRBJ2-1, with TRBD1 as a possible D gene (6 bases). Trimming took 2 bases from V and 6 from J, leaving 14 bases between them. Germline V CDR1 and CDR2: ENHRY, SYGVKD. The CDR3 sequence is 15 residues long. CDR3: CAISEPRRTVNEQFF. CDR3 nucleotides: TGTGCCATCAGTGAGCCCCGAAGGACAGTCAATGAGCAGTTCTTC.

This clonotype was detected many times. The rearrangement uses TRBV7-9 and TRBJ2-7; the D is unclear. V dropped 5 bases and J dropped 3 bases, with 8 bases sitting between them. The CDR3 loop spans 12 amino acids. The germline V gene encodes CDR1 SEHNR and CDR2 FQNEAQ (reference sequence). The CDR3 protein is CASSLNNYEQYF. CDR3 nucleotide sequence: TGTGCCAGCAGCCTCAACAACTACGAGCAGTACTTC. Drawing the rest from reference TRBV7-9 and TRBJ2-7, the complete variable domain is DTGVSQNPRHKITKRGQNVTFRCDPISEHNRLYWYRQTLGQGPEFLTYFQNEAQLEKSRLLSDRFSAERPKGSFSTLEIQRTEQGDSAMYLCASSLNNYEQYFGPGTRLTVT.

V gene TRBV27 combines with J gene TRBJ1-1; TRBD1 matches 11 bases. V lost 4 bases, J lost 4 bases, and 2 bases stayed unmatched. This CDR3 is built from 14 residues. The V gene's germline CDR1 is MNHEY and CDR2 SMNVEV (reference sequence). The CDR3 DNA follows: TGTGCCAGCAGTTGGACAGGGGGCTCCACTGAAGCTTTCTTT. Encoded protein: CASSWTGGSTEAFF.

The sample holds a few counts of this clonotype. The rearrangement links TRBV6-2 or TRBV6-3 to TRBJ1-2; D perhaps matches TRBD1 (6 bases). Trimming took 2 bases from V and 6 from J, leaving 10 bases between them. The V gene's germline CDR1 is MNHEY and CDR2 SVGEGT. The CDR3 sequence is 13 residues long. The chain's CDR3 is CASSYPGADGYTF. The CDR3 DNA is TGTGCCAGCAGTTACCCGGGGGCAGATGGCTACACCTTC.